These T cell receptor beta chains were read from a single sample in a study of T cells in Graves' hyperthyroidism and ophthalmopathy. TCRdb reprocessed the multiplex PCR reads with MiXCR, giving one entry per CDR3 protein. The sample lists more than 500,000 distinct CDR3 sequences, approximately 14% seen once, with around 4.5% in the top ten. The source material was blood. These receptor sequences come from a woman aged 40 to 49 with Graves' ophthalmopathy. Each CDR3 is given with its conserved first and last residue. Each record gives: J gene, V gene, clone size, D gene, CDR3 DNA, CDR3 protein. D genes are given only for firm matches. Clone size is shown for a subset of rows, as once, few, many or a class of expanded clone.

j_gene: TRBJ1-1
v_gene: TRBV6-5
abundance: many
d_gene: -
CDR3nt: TGTGCCAGCAGTTCCCCCGATGGAGTGAACACTGAAGCTTTCTTT
CDR3aa: CASSSPDGVNTEAFF

j_gene: TRBJ2-7
v_gene: TRBV4-3
abundance: many
d_gene: -
CDR3nt: TGCGCCAGCAGCCGGGACATCCCCTACGAGCAGTACTTC
CDR3aa: CASSRDIPYEQYF

j_gene: TRBJ2-5
v_gene: TRBV12-3/TRBV12-4
abundance: -
d_gene: TRBD2
CDR3nt: TGTGCCAGCAGTTTCGGACGGGAGGGGGACCAGACCCAGTACTTC
CDR3aa: CASSFGREGDQTQYF

j_gene: TRBJ2-7
v_gene: TRBV6-1
abundance: many
d_gene: TRBD1
CDR3nt: TGTGCCAGCGACAGGGCTATACACCCTACGAGCAAGCAGTACTTC
CDR3aa: CASDRAIHPTSKQYF

j_gene: TRBJ2-7
v_gene: TRBV7-3
abundance: many
d_gene: -
CDR3nt: TGTGCCAGCAGCCCGGGACCGAACTCCTGCGAGCAGTACTTC
CDR3aa: CASSPGPNSCEQYF

j_gene: TRBJ2-5
v_gene: TRBV6-2/TRBV6-3
abundance: -
d_gene: -
CDR3nt: TGTGCCAGCAGTTATGGGTCGTCCCAGTACTTC
CDR3aa: CASSYGSSQYF

j_gene: TRBJ1-1
v_gene: TRBV18
abundance: once
d_gene: TRBD1
CDR3nt: TGTGCCAGCTCACGCGGGACAGTAGTTATGAACACTGAAGCTTTCTTT
CDR3aa: CASSRGTVVMNTEAFF

j_gene: TRBJ2-4
v_gene: TRBV28
abundance: many
d_gene: TRBD1
CDR3nt: TGTGCCAGCAGCGAACTCCGGGACAGCAAAAACATTCAGTACTTC
CDR3aa: CASSELRDSKNIQYF

j_gene: TRBJ1-2
v_gene: TRBV20-1
abundance: many
d_gene: -
CDR3nt: TGCAGTGCTAGAGATCAAACAATCTATGGCTACACCTTC
CDR3aa: CSARDQTIYGYTF

j_gene: TRBJ2-2
v_gene: TRBV19
abundance: many
d_gene: TRBD1
CDR3nt: TGTGCCTCAAAGACAGGGATCTTTGTCGGGGAGCTGTTTTTT
CDR3aa: CASKTGIFVGELFF

j_gene: TRBJ1-1
v_gene: TRBV2
abundance: many
d_gene: -
CDR3nt: TGTGCCAGCAGGGACGGGACCGCGAACACTGAAGCTTTCTTT
CDR3aa: CASRDGTANTEAFF

j_gene: TRBJ1-5
v_gene: TRBV6-1
abundance: -
d_gene: -
CDR3nt: TGTGCCAGCAGGGCGGGGCGGATCCTTGGGCCCCAGCATTTT
CDR3aa: CASRAGRILGPQHF

j_gene: TRBJ2-7
v_gene: TRBV11-2
abundance: many
d_gene: -
CDR3nt: TGTGCCAGCAGCCCGGGACCATTCTACGAGCAGTACTTC
CDR3aa: CASSPGPFYEQYF

j_gene: TRBJ2-7
v_gene: TRBV6-2/TRBV6-3
abundance: few
d_gene: TRBD1
CDR3nt: TGTGCCAGCATAGGCCTGGACAGGGGATACTACGAGCAGTACTTC
CDR3aa: CASIGLDRGYYEQYF

j_gene: TRBJ2-2
v_gene: TRBV5-1
abundance: few
d_gene: -
CDR3nt: TGCGCCAGCAGCTTCGCCCGACAGACGAACACCGGGGAGCTGTTTTTT
CDR3aa: CASSFARQTNTGELFF

j_gene: TRBJ2-4
v_gene: TRBV28
abundance: few
d_gene: -
CDR3nt: TGTGCCAGCAGTTTTGTTGAGGGCCACAAAAACATTCAGTACTTC
CDR3aa: CASSFVEGHKNIQYF

j_gene: TRBJ1-1
v_gene: TRBV6-1
abundance: many
d_gene: TRBD1
CDR3nt: TGTGCCAGCAGTAAGGGGAACCCGACAGGGATGGGCACTGAAGCTTTCTTT
CDR3aa: CASSKGNPTGMGTEAFF

j_gene: TRBJ2-2
v_gene: TRBV11-2
abundance: -
d_gene: -
CDR3nt: TGTGCCAGCAGCAGTCGGGCAGGCTGGAACACCGGGGAGCTGTTTTTT
CDR3aa: CASSSRAGWNTGELFF

j_gene: TRBJ2-2
v_gene: TRBV5-1
abundance: -
d_gene: TRBD2
CDR3nt: TGCGCCAGCAGGCCACTAGCGGGAGGAATCACCGGGGAGCTGTTTTTT
CDR3aa: CASRPLAGGITGELFF

j_gene: TRBJ2-7
v_gene: TRBV30
abundance: -
d_gene: -
CDR3nt: TGTGCCTGGGGAAGCGGAGCGGGCGCTTCCTACGAGCAGTACTTC
CDR3aa: CAWGSGAGASYEQYF

j_gene: TRBJ2-4
v_gene: TRBV25-1
abundance: many
d_gene: -
CDR3nt: TGTGCCAGCATAGGGCAGGGGGCCAAAAACATTCAGTACTTC
CDR3aa: CASIGQGAKNIQYF

j_gene: TRBJ1-1
v_gene: TRBV11-2
abundance: many
d_gene: TRBD1
CDR3nt: TGTGCCAGCAGCTTAGACGGGACAGCATGGGGCACTGAAGCTTTCTTT
CDR3aa: CASSLDGTAWGTEAFF

j_gene: TRBJ1-2
v_gene: TRBV10-3
abundance: many
d_gene: -
CDR3nt: TGTGCCATCAGTGAGTCGAATAACGCGGGACGGGGCTACACCTTC
CDR3aa: CAISESNNAGRGYTF

j_gene: TRBJ2-2
v_gene: TRBV6-1
abundance: -
d_gene: TRBD1
CDR3nt: TGTGCCAGCAGGCCCGGACAGGGATACGGGGAGCTGTTTTTT
CDR3aa: CASRPGQGYGELFF

j_gene: TRBJ2-5
v_gene: TRBV6-5
abundance: many
d_gene: TRBD1
CDR3nt: TGTGCCAGCAGTATATACAGGGGGCAGAAGACCCAGTACTTC
CDR3aa: CASSIYRGQKTQYF

j_gene: TRBJ2-7
v_gene: TRBV27
abundance: few
d_gene: TRBD1
CDR3nt: TGTGCCAGCAGCCAACGTCCGGGACAGGGAACCTCCTACGAGCAGTACTTC
CDR3aa: CASSQRPGQGTSYEQYF

j_gene: TRBJ2-3
v_gene: TRBV3-1
abundance: -
d_gene: -
CDR3nt: TGTGCCAGCAGCCAGGGGACCACCATCGGCGATACGCAGTATTTT
CDR3aa: CASSQGTTIGDTQYF

j_gene: TRBJ1-2
v_gene: TRBV12-3/TRBV12-4
abundance: -
d_gene: -
CDR3nt: TGTGCCAGCAGTTTAAAGTCCGGTGGCTACACCTTC
CDR3aa: CASSLKSGGYTF

j_gene: TRBJ1-2
v_gene: TRBV30
abundance: many
d_gene: TRBD1
CDR3nt: TGTGCCTGGAATCAATCACCGGGACAGTATGGCTACACCTTC
CDR3aa: CAWNQSPGQYGYTF

j_gene: TRBJ2-3
v_gene: TRBV6-5
abundance: many
d_gene: TRBD1
CDR3nt: TGTGCCAGCAGTTCTTACAGGGGCCCTAGCACAGATACGCAGTATTTT
CDR3aa: CASSSYRGPSTDTQYF

j_gene: TRBJ2-7
v_gene: TRBV7-2
abundance: few
d_gene: -
CDR3nt: TGTGCCAGCAGCCCCTGGGGGTCGCTAGAGCAGTACTTC
CDR3aa: CASSPWGSLEQYF

j_gene: TRBJ2-7
v_gene: TRBV29-1
abundance: many
d_gene: TRBD2
CDR3nt: TGCAGCGTTGAACTAGCGGGATTCGCCGAGCAGTACTTC
CDR3aa: CSVELAGFAEQYF

j_gene: TRBJ1-1
v_gene: TRBV19
abundance: -
d_gene: -
CDR3nt: TGTGCCAGTAATCGACCTGAAGGCCCTGAAGCTTTCTTT
CDR3aa: CASNRPEGPEAFF

j_gene: TRBJ1-1
v_gene: TRBV9
abundance: -
d_gene: -
CDR3nt: TGTGCCAGCAGCGTTACAGGGACTCCGACTGAAGCTTTCTTT
CDR3aa: CASSVTGTPTEAFF

j_gene: TRBJ2-7
v_gene: TRBV6-1
abundance: many
d_gene: TRBD2
CDR3nt: TGTGCCAGCAGTGTCGGACTAGCGGGAACCTACATGCAGTACTTC
CDR3aa: CASSVGLAGTYMQYF

j_gene: TRBJ2-2
v_gene: TRBV5-5
abundance: -
d_gene: -
CDR3nt: TGTGCCAGCAGCTTGGTGGATACCCGGGACACCGGGGAGCTGTTTTTT
CDR3aa: CASSLVDTRDTGELFF

j_gene: TRBJ2-6
v_gene: TRBV24-1
abundance: -
d_gene: TRBD1
CDR3nt: TGTGCCGCGGTACAGGGGCTAAGGGCCAACGTCCTGACTTTC
CDR3aa: CAAVQGLRANVLTF

j_gene: TRBJ2-5
v_gene: TRBV7-3
abundance: -
d_gene: TRBD2
CDR3nt: TGTGCCAGCAGCTACGGACTAGCGGAGGGAGAGACCCAGTACTTC
CDR3aa: CASSYGLAEGETQYF

j_gene: TRBJ1-2
v_gene: TRBV7-8
abundance: -
d_gene: TRBD1
CDR3nt: TGTGCCAGCAGCTTAGCCAGACAGGGTTTCGGCTACACCTTC
CDR3aa: CASSLARQGFGYTF

j_gene: TRBJ2-3
v_gene: TRBV27
abundance: many
d_gene: TRBD1
CDR3nt: TGTGCCAGCAGTTTGTGGACAGGCAGCACAGATACGCAGTATTTT
CDR3aa: CASSLWTGSTDTQYF

j_gene: TRBJ1-2
v_gene: TRBV20-1
abundance: many
d_gene: TRBD1
CDR3nt: TGCAGTGCTCAGGGACAGGGTGGGAGAGGCTACACCTTC
CDR3aa: CSAQGQGGRGYTF

j_gene: TRBJ1-5
v_gene: TRBV3-1
abundance: many
d_gene: TRBD1
CDR3nt: TGTGCCAGCAGCCGGGACAGCAGGAACAATCAGCCCCAGCATTTT
CDR3aa: CASSRDSRNNQPQHF

j_gene: TRBJ2-2
v_gene: TRBV6-1
abundance: -
d_gene: TRBD1
CDR3nt: TGTGCCAGCATACCGGGACAGGGGAAGGGGGAGCTGTTTTTT
CDR3aa: CASIPGQGKGELFF

j_gene: TRBJ1-2
v_gene: TRBV15
abundance: many
d_gene: -
CDR3nt: TGTGCCACCAGCAGAGCTGGAATGGAATCCTCTCGGTCCCCCCGACATGGCTACACCTTC
CDR3aa: CATSRAGMESSRSPRHGYTF

j_gene: TRBJ1-6
v_gene: TRBV27
abundance: -
d_gene: -
CDR3nt: TGTGCCAGCAGTTGGTCCGACAGATATAATTCACCCCTCCACTTT
CDR3aa: CASSWSDRYNSPLHF

j_gene: TRBJ1-2
v_gene: TRBV12-3/TRBV12-4
abundance: many
d_gene: TRBD1
CDR3nt: TGTGCCAGCAGTTCTCCCGGAAGGACAGGGAACTATGGCTACACCTTC
CDR3aa: CASSSPGRTGNYGYTF

j_gene: TRBJ2-2
v_gene: TRBV5-1
abundance: -
d_gene: TRBD1
CDR3nt: TGCGCCAGCAGCTTGTCCCCCGCCGGGACAGGGGCCGGGGAGCTGTTTTTT
CDR3aa: CASSLSPAGTGAGELFF

j_gene: TRBJ2-5
v_gene: TRBV7-2
abundance: many
d_gene: -
CDR3nt: TGTGCCAGCAGCTTACTGCTTCAAGAGACCCAGTACTTC
CDR3aa: CASSLLLQETQYF